The TCR beta chain described here comes from a study of blood T cells in healthy people across ages. Study as a whole: About one barcoded beta molecule was captured per two T cells (by template switching).

Sample-barcoded 5' priming and a J-beta primer mix drove a second PCR of about 7 to 12 cycles. Template switching added a 12-random-nucleotide identifier to every cDNA molecule. MiXCR, run by TCRdb on the 5' RACE reads, gives a single entry per CDR3 protein. Of over a million distinct CDR3 sequences listed, almost 60% are singletons. CDR1 and CDR2 (germline): MDHEN, SYDVKM. The CDR3 has 15 amino acids. In the case of this clonotype: Its antigen is unidentified.

Study-level results: Diversity figures based on one million T cells were deemed too low. Researchers report that TCR beta diversity correlated strongly with naive T cell percentage.

The receptor was isolated from a man in his late teens or twenties in good health. Sequences were obtained from blood. The chain has TRBV28 and TRBJ2-1, with TRBD2 matching over 7 bases. The closer fit of TRBJ2-7 to the DNA end suggests the J call may be wrong. DNA of the CDR3: TGTGCCAGCCTTGAACGGGAGGTAGGGTACAATGAGCAGTACTTC. Its protein product is CASLEREVGYNEQYF.